Following are 21 T cell receptor beta chains from one sample sequenced in a study of PD-1 blockade in classical Hodgkin lymphoma. Sequencing was performed with immunoSEQ multiplex PCR; in TCRdb, only in-frame clones are kept and a portion is missing. The sample comprises under 110,000 clones, around 89% of which are singletons, and approximately 6.3% rests with the top ten. Every one of the patients relapsed after autologous stem cell transplantation (brentuximab vedotin exposure was variable). The specimen was peripheral blood mononuclear cells (PBMCs), collected before the second cycle of nivolumab. These receptors all stem from a human donor with classical Hodgkin lymphoma.

V usage is TRBV7-9 and J usage is TRBJ1-1, with D perhaps TRBD1 (6 bases). Germline lookup yields CDR1 SEHNR and CDR2 FQNEAQ (reference sequence). The CDR3 contains 15 residues. Trimming pared 0 bases from V and 1 base from J, leaving 9 bases between. CDR3 region: CASSLAWGQNTEAFF. CDR3 DNA sequence: TGTGCCAGCAGCTTAGCTTGGGGGCAGAACACTGAAGCTTTCTTT.

The chain employs TRBV5-1 and TRBJ2-5; 10 nucleotides match TRBD1. The CDR3 has 13 amino acids. The V gene end was trimmed by 6 bases and the J gene end by 10 bases; junction bases not matched to a gene: 9. CDR1 SGHRS and CDR2 YFSETQ come from the germline V gene. This chain's CDR3 is CASTPGQGIVQYF. The CDR3 coding sequence is TGCGCCAGCACTCCGGGACAGGGGATAGTCCAGTACTTC.

A single count supports this clone. The rearrangement uses TRBV11-1 and TRBJ1-1, with a tentative D call TRBD1 (6 bases). The CDR3 covers 17 residues. From germline, CDR1 is SGHAT and CDR2 FQDESV (reference sequence). V was trimmed by 1 base and J by 3 bases, leaving 18 bases between them. The CDR3 DNA reads as TGTGCCAGCAGCTTAGTTAGGGGGGCTGGCGCCGACACTGAAGCTTTCTTT. It translates to CASSLVRGAGADTEAFF.

The rearrangement links TRBV4-2 to TRBJ2-3, with 9 bases fitting TRBD1. Germline V gene sequence: CDR1 LGHNA, CDR2 YNFKEQ. This CDR3 region has 15 residues. J gave up 5 bases and V 5 bases, and 8 bases lay outside the gene matches. For the CDR3, the DNA is TGTGCCAGCAGCGGACGGACAGGGGAAGTAGATACGCAGTATTTT. Translating gives CASSGRTGEVDTQYF.

The rearrangement links TRBV15 to TRBJ1-5; no reliable D call. V lost 5 bases and J 1 base, leaving 12 bases between the germline ends. Per germline, CDR1 LNHNV and CDR2 YYDKDF (reference sequence). This CDR3 is 15 amino acids long. CDR3 sequence (DNA): TGTGCCACCAGCTCCCCGGGATTGAGCAATCAGCCCCAGCATTTT. Encoded protein: CATSSPGLSNQPQHF.

The rearrangement joins TRBV5-4 to TRBJ1-6, with no clear D. This CDR3 is built from 15 residues. CDR1 SGHNT and CDR2 YYREEE come from the germline V gene (reference sequence). V was pared by 2 bases and J by 6 bases, with 12 bases between. The CDR3 here is CASSLGRSGNSPLHF. The CDR3 DNA sequence: TGTGCCAGCAGCTTAGGCAGGTCCGGTAATTCACCCCTCCACTTT. The complete variable domain, with remaining parts taken from reference TRBV5-4 and TRBJ1-6, reads ETGVTQSPTHLIKTRGQQVTLRCSSQSGHNTVSWYQQALGQGPQFIFQYYREEENGRGNFPPRFSGLQFPNYSSELNVNALELDDSALYLCASSLGRSGNSPLHFGNGTRLTVT.

This chain uses TRBV4-3 with TRBJ1-5, with D possibly matching TRBD1 (5 bases). The CDR3 length is 20 residues. Germline-derived CDR1 and CDR2 are LGHNA and YSLEER. Trimming left V 4 bases short and J 7 bases short, with 32 bases between. This chain's CDR3 is CASSPSPTVRPDWKEQPQHF. CDR3 in DNA: TGCGCCAGCAGCCCGAGCCCGACAGTACGGCCGGATTGGAAGGAACAGCCCCAGCATTTT.

The chain employs TRBV5-5 and TRBJ2-7; 8 bases match TRBD1. This CDR3 is 15 amino acids long. The trim removed 5 bases at V and 3 bases at J, leaving 10 bases unmatched. Germline loops: CDR1 SGHKS, CDR2 YYEKEE (reference sequence). CDR3 in DNA: TGTGCCAGCAGGGAAGGGGCAGGGGGCGTCTACGAGCAGTACTTC. Translated: CASREGAGGVYEQYF.

V gene TRBV6-5 combines with J gene TRBJ2-5, with TRBD1 as a possible D gene (6 bases). CDR3 size: 15 residues. Germline CDR1 reads MNHEY; CDR2 reads SVGAGI. Trimming left V 2 bases short and J 3 bases short, with 13 bases between. CDR3 nucleotide sequence: TGTGCCAGCAGTTACCTTGGCAGGGGCGAAGAGACCCAGTACTTC. Translated: CASSYLGRGEETQYF.

This clone was detected many times. The rearrangement uses TRBV9 and TRBJ1-2; tentative D call: TRBD1 (5 bases). The length of the CDR3 is 13 residues. With 0 bases removed from V and 12 bases from J, the gap between germline ends came to 15 bases. Per the germline V gene, CDR1 is SGDLS and CDR2 is YYNGEE. The CDR3 nucleotides are TGTGCCAGCAGCGTAGAAACAGGCCCCCCGAACACCTTC. Translation: CASSVETGPPNTF.

This chain connects TRBV7-2 to TRBJ2-3; the match to TRBD1 covers 8 bases. The CDR3 is made up of 15 amino acids. The V gene end was trimmed by 3 bases and the J gene end by 2 bases; junction bases not matched to a gene: 4. The germline gives CDR1 SGHTA, CDR2 FQGNSA. CDR3 DNA sequence: TGTGCCAGCAGCTTTGACAGGGGATCCACAGATACGCAGTATTTT. This sequence encodes CASSFDRGSTDTQYF.

In DNA form, the CDR3 reads TGTGCCAGCAGCCCCCTAAAAAGTTGGGGCGGGGGCTCCTACGAGCAGTACTTC. Translation gives CASSPLKSWGGGSYEQYF. This rearrangement joins TRBV9 to TRBJ2-7; 7 nucleotides match TRBD2. The germline gives CDR1 SGDLS, CDR2 YYNGEE. The junction had 16 bases not matched to a gene; V was cut back by 4 bases and J by 0 bases. The CDR3 spans 18 residues. The variable domain in full, completed from reference TRBV9 and TRBJ2-7, reads DSGVTQTPKHLITATGQRVTLRCSPRSGDLSVYWYQQSLDQGLQFLIQYYNGEERAKGNILERFSAQQFPDLHSELNLSSLELGDSALYFCASSPLKSWGGGSYEQYFGPGTRLTVT.

This chain links TRBV19 with TRBJ1-4, with 10 positions matching TRBD1. With V trimmed by 1 base and J by 3 bases, 14 bases remained unmatched. This CDR3 comprises 20 residues. Germline V gene data show CDR1 as LNHDA and CDR2 as SQIVND (reference sequence). The CDR3 DNA reads as TGTGCCAGTAGTATAGTCGTTAGGGGACAGGGGATTAGGCCTAATGAAAAACTGTTTTTT. The encoded protein is CASSIVVRGQGIRPNEKLFF.

The chain joins TRBV11-3 to TRBJ2-7; D is unclear. The germline V and J ends were trimmed by 7 bases and 3 bases, with 13 bases remaining between them. The CDR3 covers 13 residues. From germline, CDR1 is SGHNT and CDR2 YENEEA. CDR3 nucleotide sequence: TGTGCCAGCAAACCCATGACCGGCTACGAGCAGTACTTC. Its protein product is CASKPMTGYEQYF.

The rearrangement links TRBV4-2 to TRBJ1-2; D call uncertain. The CDR3 extends over 16 amino acids. Germline CDR1 and CDR2: LGHNA and YNFKEQ. V dropped 0 bases and J dropped 0 bases, with 11 bases sitting between them. CDR3 nucleotide sequence: TGTGCCAGCAGCCAAGAAGGAGAGTCCTCTAACTATGGCTACACCTTC. This translates into CASSQEGESSNYGYTF.

The sample holds one count of this clone. The V and J genes are TRBV28 and TRBJ1-2, with D possibly being TRBD1 (6 bases). Looked up from germline, CDR1 is MDHEN and CDR2 is SYDVKM. The V gene lost 4 bases and the J gene lost 5 bases, with 17 bases spanning the gap. This CDR3 region has 15 residues. Here the CDR3 DNA reads TGTGCCAGCAGTTACAGGGAGTGGGATGAATATGGCTACACCTTC. Protein: CASSYREWDEYGYTF.

The V and J genes are TRBV7-7 and TRBJ2-1; D is ambiguous. The CDR3 is 14 residues long. Looked up from germline, CDR1 is SSHAT and CDR2 is FNYEAQ (reference sequence). The V end was cut by 0 bases, the J end by 0 bases, with 3 bases between. The CDR3 nucleotides are TGTGCCAGCAGCTTAGCCGCCTCCTACAATGAGCAGTTCTTC. Its translation is CASSLAASYNEQFF.

This clone was seen only a few times. The chain couples TRBV19 to TRBJ1-4, with a weak D call TRBD1 (6 bases). The germline V gene has CDR1 LNHDA and CDR2 SQIVND (reference sequence). The CDR3 is 17 residues long. The V and J ends lost 5 bases and 0 bases respectively, with 16 bases between them. The CDR3 nucleotides read TGTGCCAGTAGTCTTCCGGACAGAGGAGCAACTAATGAAAAACTGTTTTTT. It is translated as CASSLPDRGATNEKLFF.

V is TRBV5-1 and J is TRBJ2-6; D might be TRBD2 (5 bases). The germline V gene has CDR1 SGHRS and CDR2 YFSETQ. This CDR3 is 15 amino acids long. Trimming pared 0 bases from V and 2 bases from J, leaving 6 bases between. The CDR3 coding sequence is TGCGCCAGCAGCTTGGCCGGGACTGGGGCCAACGTCCTGACTTTC. It yields the protein CASSLAGTGANVLTF.

The rearrangement joins TRBV19 to TRBJ2-3; 10 bases match TRBD1. This CDR3 region has 17 residues. The trim removed 5 bases at V and 4 bases at J, leaving 12 bases unmatched. Per germline, CDR1 LNHDA and CDR2 SQIVND (reference sequence). The DNA for the CDR3 is TGTGCCAGTAGTTCCCAGCCTCCGGGACAGGGGTCAGATACGCAGTATTTT. As protein: CASSSQPPGQGSDTQYF.

The CDR3 nucleotides are TGTGCCAGCAGCGATCGGACAGGGGGGACGGGCGAGCAGTACTTC. Protein sequence: CASSDRTGGTGEQYF. The chain couples TRBV28 to TRBJ2-5; 10 nucleotides line up with TRBD1. The DNA end favors TRBJ2-7, so the J call may be wrong. The CDR3 is made up of 15 amino acids. Germline V gene data show CDR1 as MDHEN and CDR2 as SYDVKM.